What follows are 4 T cell receptor beta chains derived from one specimen sequenced in a study of blood T cells in healthy people across ages. PCR was performed a second time for about 6 to 12 cycles using a sample-barcoded 5' primer and a J-beta primer mix. MiXCR, applied by TCRdb to the 5' RACE reads, yields one record per CDR3 protein. The table records around 1.5 million distinct CDR3 sequences, about 35% of them present only once. Sequences were obtained from blood. The receptors here all came from a woman in her thirties in good health.

V and J are TRBV7-2 and TRBJ2-6, with TRBD1 matching 9 bases. Germline V CDR1 and CDR2: SGHTA, FQGNSA. After removal of 6 bases from V and 2 bases from J, the junction contained 8 bases not matched to a gene. This CDR3 has 17 residues. The CDR3 sequence is CASRVTGGGAGANVLTF. DNA for the CDR3: TGTGCCAGCAGAGTGACAGGGGGGGGAGCTGGGGCCAACGTCCTGACTTTC.

The chain combines TRBV4-1 with TRBJ1-2; a possible D gene is TRBD1 (6 bases). The length of the CDR3 is 15 residues. Germline V gene sequence: CDR1 MGHRA, CDR2 YSYEKL. The germline V and J ends were trimmed by 0 bases and 7 bases, with 15 bases remaining between them. Written as DNA, the CDR3 is TGCGCCAGCAGCCAAGATAACGGGGGGGCGGCTGGCTACACCTTC. The encoded protein is CASSQDNGGAAGYTF.

This clonotype was seen a few times. This chain joins TRBV5-1 and TRBJ1-2; D is possibly TRBD1 (6 bases). The CDR3 consists of 12 residues. Germline values: CDR1 SGHRS, CDR2 YFSETQ. The germline V and J ends were trimmed by 5 bases and 4 bases, with 9 bases remaining between them. CDR3 in DNA: TGCGCCAGCAGAACAGGGACCTATGGCTACACCTTC. Translated, it gives CASRTGTYGYTF.

This rearrangement joins TRBV9 to TRBJ2-2, with D unresolved. Trimming cost V 3 bases and J 6 bases, with 12 bases left between them. The CDR3 runs 14 residues. Per germline, CDR1 SGDLS and CDR2 YYNGEE. CDR3 sequence reads: CASSEASWPGELFF. In DNA, the CDR3 is TGTGCCAGCAGCGAAGCCTCTTGGCCCGGGGAGCTGTTTTTT.